The 12 T cell receptor beta chains presented below share a single source sample, sequenced in a study of molecular identifiers for immune sequencing clone quantification. TCRdb reanalysed the PCR reads using MiXCR and keeps one entry per CDR3 protein. The top ten hold about 0.79% of the sample, which has some 320,000 distinct CDR3 sequences, over 20% seen once. Sequenced input: naive CD8+ T cells from blood, with Jurkat cell RNA spiked in. Subset reported: FACS-sorted CD8+CD4-CCR7+CD45RA+ naive T cells. These TCRs come from a human donor in good health. Some libraries in this study had Jurkat cell RNA spiked in.

V and J are TRBV20-1 and TRBJ2-3; D unresolved. The CDR3 length is 12 residues. V was trimmed by 0 bases and J by 6 bases, leaving 7 bases between them. Germline CDR1 DFQATT, CDR2 SNEGSKA (reference sequence). This CDR3 reads CSARDLSDTQYF. Here the CDR3 DNA reads TGCAGTGCTAGAGATCTTTCGGATACGCAGTATTTT.

For this clonotype: A much more abundant neighbour one base away suggests this may be a read error. The DNA of the CDR3 is TGTGCCAGCAGTCGACCGATTGTCACCGGGGTCAAAAACATTCGGTACTTC. Its translation: CASSRPIVTGVKNIRYF. The chain couples TRBV6-2 or TRBV6-3 to TRBJ2-4, with D perhaps TRBD2 (5 bases). Germline V lookup: CDR1 MNHEY, CDR2 SVGEGT. The length of the CDR3 is 17 residues.

This clonotype was seen ten or more times. Germline and junction disagree at one end, which may indicate a read error. The J gene is TRBJ1-1, the V gene TRBV5-4; a possible D gene is TRBD1 (5 bases). The CDR3 length is 12 residues. Germline CDR1 SGHNT, CDR2 YYREEE (reference sequence). The CDR3 sequence: CASRLGDGEAFF. As DNA, the CDR3 is TGTGCCAGCAGATTGGGGGACGGTGAAGCTTTCTTT. Using reference TRBV5-4 and TRBJ1-1 for the parts outside the CDR3, the full variable domain is ETGVTQSPTHLIKTRGQQVTLRCSSQSGHNTVSWYQQALGQGPQFIFQYYREEENGRGNFPPRFSGLQFPNYSSELNVNALELDDSALYLCASRLGDGEAFFGQGTRLTVV.

This clonotype was observed many times. This sequence joins TRBV6-2 or TRBV6-3 and TRBJ1-6; TRBD1 might be the D (6 bases). Germline CDR1 and CDR2: MNHEY and SVGEGT. This CDR3 spans 20 amino acids. Trimming removed 0 bases at V and 5 bases at J, with 23 bases between. CDR3: CASSYSTRETTGLDNSPLHF. The DNA of the CDR3 is TGTGCCAGCAGTTACTCGACGAGGGAGACAACAGGGTTGGATAATTCACCCCTCCACTTT.

As to this clonotype: A much larger clone is a single base away; this may be a read error. The V and J genes are TRBV27 and TRBJ2-3, with unresolved D. This CDR3 spans 14 amino acids. Germline loops: CDR1 MNHEY, CDR2 SMNVEV (reference sequence). V was trimmed by 8 bases and J by 0 bases, leaving 12 bases between them. The CDR3 loop is CASGLIVSTDTQYF. DNA of the CDR3: TGTGCCAGCGGCCTTATAGTAAGCACAGATACGCAGTATTTT.

This clonotype was counted ten times or more. V gene TRBV30 combines with J gene TRBJ1-1, with D unresolved. This CDR3 comprises 13 residues. In germline, CDR1 is GTSNPN, CDR2 SVGIG (reference sequence). Between the trimmed V and J ends, which lost 0 bases and 3 bases, there was a span of 8 bases. The CDR3 coding sequence is TGTGCCTGGAGTGTAGGGCCACACACTGAAGCTTTCTTT. This encodes CAWSVGPHTEAFF. Full variable domain (rest looked up from reference TRBV30 and TRBJ1-1): SQTIHQWPATLVQPVGSPLSLECTVEGTSNPNLYWYRQAAGRGLQLLFYSVGIGQISSEVPQNLSASRPQDRQFILSSKKLLLSDSGFYLCAWSVGPHTEAFFGQGTRLTVV.

In this sample, this clonotype turned up many times. This rearrangement joins TRBV6-5 to TRBJ1-5; 10 bases match TRBD1. Germline trimming cut 5 bases from V and 5 bases from J; bases unmatched to any gene: 3. Per the germline V gene, CDR1 is MNHEY and CDR2 is SVGAGI. The CDR3 totals 14 residues. The CDR3 DNA reads as TGTGCCAGCAGTCCGACAGGGGGCCATCAGCCCCAGCATTTT. The encoded protein is CASSPTGGHQPQHF.

Remarks on this clonotype: A much larger clone lies a single base off, so this may be a read error. This chain connects TRBV7-9 to TRBJ1-1; D is perhaps TRBD1 (5 bases). Germline CDR1 and CDR2: SEHNR and FQNEAQ (reference sequence). Between the trimmed V and J ends, which lost 0 bases and 4 bases, there was a span of 15 bases. There are 16 residues in the CDR3. Here the CDR3 reads CASSLAENGGLTEAFF. CDR3 nucleotides: TGTGCCAGCAGCTTAGCTGAGAACGGGGGACTCACTGAAGCTTTCTTT. Looking up the rest from reference TRBV7-9 and TRBJ1-1 gives the full variable domain: DTGVSQNPRHKITKRGQNVTFRCDPISEHNRLYWYRQTLGQGPEFLTYFQNEAQLEKSRLLSDRFSAERPKGSFSTLEIQRTEQGDSAMYLCASSLAENGGLTEAFFGQGTRLTVV.

This clonotype was found once. A much larger clone lies a single base off, so this may be a read error. The chain is built from TRBV5-1 and TRBJ2-7, with D unclear. Trimming removed 0 bases at V and 4 bases at J, with 20 bases between. The V gene's germline CDR1 is SGHRS and CDR2 YFSETQ. The CDR3 has 17 amino acids. For the CDR3, the DNA is TGCGCCAGCAGCTTGGAACTTCCCGTGGCAGGTGTTTACGAGCAGTACTTC. This sequence encodes CASSLELPVAGVYEQYF.

V usage is TRBV4-3 and J usage is TRBJ2-6; possibly TRBD2 for D (6 bases). Germline CDR1 reads LGHNA; CDR2 reads YSLEER. Trimming left V 0 bases short and J 2 bases short, with 11 bases between. The CDR3 has 17 amino acids. The DNA for the CDR3 is TGCGCCAGCAGCCAAGATCGGGGGTGCGCTGGGGCCAACGTCCTGACTTTC. This encodes CASSQDRGCAGANVLTF.

This clonotype was seen once. This may arise from a read error, as a much more abundant clone is one base away. The conserved closing phenylalanine or tryptophan is absent in this CDR3, likely reflecting a read error. The CDR3 region has the DNA TGTGCCAGCAGCTTTACCCTGGCAGGCCCTTACGAGCAGTACTCC. Its protein product is CASSFTLAGPYEQYS. The chain links TRBV7-9 to TRBJ2-7; D is ambiguous. This CDR3 has 15 residues. Germline assignment: CDR1 SEHNR and CDR2 FQNEAQ (reference sequence). The V end lost 3 bases, the J end lost 4 bases, and 16 bases lay between the germline ends.

This clonotype was found a few times. This chain uses TRBV28 with TRBJ1-5, with TRBD1 as a possible D gene (5 bases). In germline, CDR1 is MDHEN, CDR2 SYDVKM. The V end lost 4 bases, the J end lost 4 bases, and 8 bases lay between the germline ends. CDR3 length: 13 residues. This CDR3 reads CASSWTKNQPQHF. Here the CDR3 DNA reads TGTGCCAGCAGTTGGACAAAGAATCAGCCCCAGCATTTT.